A single sample is the source of the 8 T cell receptor beta chains below, sequenced in a study of OX40 agonist ivuxolimab in advanced cancers. Method: immunoSEQ multiplex PCR; TCRdb's copy keeps in-frame clones and lacks some. The profile shows roughly 62,000 clones, 85% of them singletons. The material was CD4+ or CD8+ T cells sorted from blood, obtained in a trial of the OX40 agonist ivuxolimab. Source of these receptors: an adult with an advanced solid tumor such as melanoma, head and neck, liver or kidney cancer.

This clone was seen once. The gene calls are TRBV2 and TRBJ2-2, with unresolved D. Trimming removed 6 bases from V and 0 bases from J, with 8 bases in between. The length of the CDR3 is 14 residues. Germline assignment: CDR1 SNHLY and CDR2 FYNNEI. Here the CDR3 reads CASRGSANTGELFF. The CDR3 bases are TGTGCCAGCAGAGGGTCCGCGAACACCGGGGAGCTGTTTTTT. Full variable domain (outside the CDR3, taken from reference TRBV2 and TRBJ2-2): EPEVTQTPSHQVTQMGQEVILRCVPISNHLYFYWYRQILGQKVEFLVSFYNNEISEKSEIFDDQFSVERPDGSNFTLKIRSTKLEDSAMYFCASRGSANTGELFFGEGSRLTVL.

The chain employs TRBV2 and TRBJ1-2; tentative D call: TRBD1 (6 bases). This CDR3 has 13 amino acids. V shed 6 bases and J shed 8 bases, with 16 bases lying between them. Germline CDR1 is SNHLY and CDR2 is FYNNEI. As DNA, the CDR3 is TGTGCCAGCAGCCCCCCAGGGGTAGGAGGCTACACCTTC. Its translation: CASSPPGVGGYTF.

The J gene is TRBJ1-2, the V gene TRBV6-5; D unclear. This CDR3 spans 15 amino acids. V dropped 0 bases and J dropped 5 bases, with 13 bases sitting between them. Germline V gene lookup returns CDR1 MNHEY and CDR2 SVGAGI. The CDR3 DNA follows: TGTGCCAGCAGTTACTCACCTTATAGGGAATATGGCTACACCTTC. Translating gives CASSYSPYREYGYTF.

In its sample, this clone was seen once. The rearrangement joins TRBV19 to TRBJ1-5; possibly TRBD1 for D (6 bases). Germline values: CDR1 LNHDA, CDR2 SQIVND (reference sequence). Trimming pared 5 bases from V and 2 bases from J, leaving 16 bases between. The CDR3 covers 16 residues. The CDR3 here is CASSLPPGQGNQPQHF. CDR3 bases: TGTGCCAGTAGTCTACCACCGGGACAAGGCAATCAGCCCCAGCATTTT.

The rearrangement joins TRBV9 to TRBJ2-1, with D hard to call. The CDR3 is made up of 15 amino acids. V was clipped by 4 bases and J by 6 bases, with 17 bases between them. CDR1 is SGDLS and CDR2 is YYNGEE in the germline V gene. CDR3 region: CASSPTSTLSNEQFF. Here the CDR3 DNA reads TGTGCCAGCAGCCCTACAAGTACCCTCTCCAATGAGCAGTTCTTC.

The genes are TRBV5-4 and TRBJ2-1; no firm D call. The V end was cut by 0 bases, the J end by 2 bases, with 12 bases between. This CDR3 region has 16 residues. From germline, CDR1 is SGHNT and CDR2 YYREEE (reference sequence). CDR3 loop: CASSLAPRPTYNEQFF. CDR3 nucleotide sequence: TGTGCCAGCAGCTTGGCACCTCGGCCAACCTACAATGAGCAGTTCTTC.

The chain couples TRBV7-8 to TRBJ2-2; D is uncertain. Per germline, CDR1 SGHVS and CDR2 FQNEAQ. This CDR3 is built from 13 residues. CDR3: CGGAAMNTGELFF. The CDR3, as DNA: TGTGGGGGTGCGGCAATGAACACCGGGGAGCTGTTTTTT.

This chain uses TRBV28 with TRBJ1-2; 8 bases line up with TRBD1. J was trimmed by 9 bases and V by 6 bases; bases with no gene match: 3. Per germline, CDR1 MDHEN and CDR2 SYDVKM. The CDR3 length is 11 residues. The CDR3 DNA is TGTGCCAGCAGGGACAGGGATCGCTACACCTTC. Its translation is CASRDRDRYTF.